This T cell receptor (beta chain) appears in the sequencing data of a study of T-cell reconstitution after alpha-beta-depleted transplantation in children. Germline V gene data show CDR1 as DFQATT and CDR2 as SNEGSKA (reference sequence). The length of the CDR3 is 15 residues. Deletions cut 1 base from V and 1 base from J, with 11 bases between. Library preparation (for TCRbeta) was performed with unique molecular identifiers. TCRdb re-analysed the PCR reads in MiXCR, keeping a single row per CDR3 protein. This sample has some 290,000 distinct CDR3 sequences, with approximately 23% found just once. The sequencing used PBMCs, mostly from graft donor cells, collected 180 days after TCRalphabeta/CD19-depleted stem cell transplant. The chain combines TRBV20-1 with TRBJ1-5; D unclear. The sequence was obtained from a male patient younger than 18 who had a stem cell transplant for acute lymphoblastic leukemia, so the T cells may come from the graft donor. The CDR3 DNA sequence: TGCAGTGCTAGAGTGGATGGAGGGAGCAATCAGCCCCAGCATTTT. This sequence encodes CSARVDGGSNQPQHF.